Below are 29 T cell receptor beta chains sequenced from a single sample in a study of Graves' ophthalmopathy and Graves' hyperthyroidism. Amplification of the TCR beta CDR3 regions used RNA transcripts (as template). RT-PCR was first run with HTBI primers, then multiplex PCR in a second round. TCRdb reprocessed the multiplex PCR reads with MiXCR, giving one entry per CDR3 protein. In the table there are some 160,000 distinct CDR3 sequences, 39% of which are singletons. Sequenced material: peripheral blood. The receptors come from a man younger than 45 with Graves' ophthalmopathy.

This clonotype was recorded at least ten times. The J gene is TRBJ2-7, the V gene TRBV6-5; 8 nucleotides line up with TRBD2. This CDR3 is 16 amino acids long. The V and J ends lost 0 bases and 6 bases, in that order; junction bases with no gene match: 10. CDR1 MNHEY and CDR2 SVGAGI come from the germline V gene. The CDR3 nucleotides are TGTGCCAGCAGTTACTCACCCACCCCCGGGGGGGGCGAGCAGTACTTC. This sequence encodes CASSYSPTPGGGEQYF.

This clonotype was seen ten or more times. This sequence joins TRBV6-1 and TRBJ2-7; D might be TRBD1 or TRBD2, each matching 7 bases. Germline V lookup: CDR1 MNHNS, CDR2 SASEGT. The CDR3 totals 14 residues. Trimming removed 7 bases at V and 3 bases at J, with 16 bases between. DNA of the CDR3: TGTGCCAGCATGGCTCTCAGGGGGGGCTACGAGCAGTACTTC. Translating it yields CASMALRGGYEQYF.

The chain couples TRBV6-1 to TRBJ1-1; TRBD1 matches 7 bases. Germline lookup yields CDR1 MNHNS and CDR2 SASEGT. J gave up 5 bases and V 6 bases, and 9 bases lay outside the gene matches. The CDR3 extends over 14 amino acids. The DNA for the CDR3 is TGTGCCAGCAGGGCTTCAGGGGGGGGAACTGAAGCTTTCTTT. It encodes CASRASGGGTEAFF.

This clonotype was counted between two and nine times. CDR3 sequence: CASSRTGTGLNTEAFF. The CDR3 region has the DNA TGTGCCAGCAGTCGGACGGGGACAGGGCTCAACACTGAAGCTTTCTTT. The rearrangement links TRBV28 to TRBJ1-1; 9 bases agree with TRBD1. CDR3 size: 16 residues. V lost 5 bases to trimming and J lost 2 bases; unmatched junction nucleotides: 9. Germline CDR1 and CDR2: MDHEN and SYDVKM. The whole variable domain, filled in from reference TRBV28 and TRBJ1-1, reads DVKVTQSSRYLVKRTGEKVFLECVQDMDHENMFWYRQDPGLGLRLIYFSYDVKMKEKGDIPEGYSVSREKKERFSLILESASTNQTSMYLCASSRTGTGLNTEAFFGQGTRLTVV.

This chain joins TRBV7-2 and TRBJ1-1, with D unresolved. The V gene lost 1 base and the J gene lost 6 bases, with 9 bases spanning the gap. Germline V gene sequence: CDR1 SGHTA, CDR2 FQGNSA. This CDR3 is built from 13 residues. The CDR3 loop is CASSLEAGPEAFF. The DNA for the CDR3 is TGTGCCAGCAGCTTAGAGGCAGGCCCTGAAGCTTTCTTT.

V gene TRBV12-3 or TRBV12-4 combines with J gene TRBJ2-5; tentatively, D is TRBD2 (5 bases). The CDR3 extends over 15 amino acids. Trimming took off 1 base at V and 2 bases at J, with 11 bases between the two ends. The CDR3 here is CASSLGLSGQETQYF. The CDR3 coding sequence is TGTGCCAGCAGTTTAGGACTATCGGGTCAAGAGACCCAGTACTTC.

The chain couples TRBV11-2 to TRBJ2-1, with TRBD1 identical over 7 bases. The V gene end was trimmed by 3 bases and the J gene end by 9 bases; junction bases not matched to a gene: 5. The length of the CDR3 is 13 residues. CDR1 is SGHAT and CDR2 is FQNNGV in the germline V gene. The chain's CDR3 is CASSFAQGVEQFF. CDR3 DNA: TGTGCCAGCAGCTTTGCCCAGGGGGTTGAGCAGTTCTTC.

This clonotype has at least ten counts. The chain combines TRBV29-1 with TRBJ2-5; D is tentatively TRBD1 or TRBD2 (6 bases each). Germline values: CDR1 SQVTM, CDR2 ANQGSEA. This CDR3 is built from 11 residues. With 8 bases removed from V and 7 bases from J, the gap between germline ends came to 14 bases. CDR3 bases: TGCAGCCTGGGGGGCTCGGGGACCCAGTACTTC. This gives the protein CSLGGSGTQYF. Using reference TRBV29-1 and TRBJ2-5 for the parts outside the CDR3, the full variable domain is SAVISQKPSRDICQRGTSLTIQCQVDSQVTMMFWYRQQPGQSLTLIATANQGSEATYESGFVIDKFPISRPNLTFSTLTVSNMSPEDSSIYLCSLGGSGTQYFGPGTRLLVL.

This clonotype was observed many times. The CDR3: CASSPGQGRQPQHF. The CDR3 nucleotides are TGTGCCAGCAGTCCGGGACAGGGGCGGCAGCCCCAGCATTTT. The V call is TRBV12-3 or TRBV12-4, the J call TRBJ1-5; 10 bases agree with TRBD1. J gave up 7 bases and V 5 bases, and 5 bases lay outside the gene matches. The CDR3 runs to 14 residues.

In this sample, this clonotype turned up many times. V gene TRBV24-1 combines with J gene TRBJ2-7, with 11 bases identical to TRBD2. V was clipped by 0 bases and J by 4 bases; unmatched bases: 4. Germline V CDR1 and CDR2: KGHDR, SFDVKD. The CDR3 has 16 residues. As DNA, the CDR3 is TGTGCCACCAGTGATTTGGTTCTAGCGGGAGGATACGAGCAGTACTTC. It encodes CATSDLVLAGGYEQYF.

The chain recombines TRBV29-1 with TRBJ2-7; D is unresolved. This CDR3 comprises 12 residues. The ends were cut back, 2 bases at V and 0 bases at J, with 5 bases in the middle. In germline, CDR1 is SQVTM, CDR2 ANQGSEA. This CDR3 is CSVESASYEQYF. The CDR3 DNA reads TGCAGCGTTGAATCTGCCTCCTACGAGCAGTACTTC.

Concerning this clonotype itself: The junction does not match germline at one end; this may be a read error. The chain links TRBV6-2 or TRBV6-3 to TRBJ1-1; possibly TRBD1 for D (5 bases). There are 14 residues in the CDR3. Per germline, CDR1 MNHEY and CDR2 SVGEGT. CDR3 coding DNA: TGTGCCAGCACGGGGCACATTTCGAACACTGAAACTTTCTTT. The encoded protein is CASTGHISNTETFF.

There are many counts of this clonotype. The chain links TRBV7-3 to TRBJ2-5; 7 nucleotides agree with TRBD2. Germline V gene sequence: CDR1 SGHTA, CDR2 FQGTGA. This CDR3 comprises 13 residues. V lost 5 bases to trimming and J lost 2 bases; unmatched junction nucleotides: 2. CDR3 coding DNA: TGTGCCAGCAGCCTAGCGGTACAAGAGACCCAGTACTTC. As protein: CASSLAVQETQYF.

The V call is TRBV28, the J call TRBJ1-5; the D gene is possibly TRBD1 (6 bases). The CDR3 loop spans 15 amino acids. Looked up from germline, CDR1 is MDHEN and CDR2 is SYDVKM. The V gene lost 5 bases and the J gene lost 6 bases, with 17 bases spanning the gap. The CDR3: CASSPVGGRSQPQHF. CDR3 DNA sequence: TGTGCCAGCAGTCCGGTAGGGGGGCGCAGTCAGCCCCAGCATTTT.

This sequence joins TRBV12-3 or TRBV12-4 and TRBJ2-7; 10 bases map to TRBD2. This CDR3 region has 16 residues. The J segment lost 2 bases and the V segment lost 5 bases, leaving 9 bases of the junction unmatched. The CDR3: CASSQLAGIPPYEQYF. CDR3 bases: TGTGCCAGCAGTCAACTAGCGGGAATTCCTCCCTACGAGCAGTACTTC.

This clonotype was seen repeatedly, ten times or more. The chain has TRBV14 and TRBJ2-5, with 7 nucleotides matching TRBD1. Germline lookup yields CDR1 SGHDN and CDR2 FVKESK. The junction had 10 bases not matched to a gene; V was cut back by 3 bases and J by 3 bases. The CDR3 totals 16 residues. As DNA, the CDR3 is TGTGCCAGCAGCCATCGCTTAAGGGGACAGAAAGAGACCCAGTACTTC. It translates to CASSHRLRGQKETQYF.

This clonotype has a count of ten or more. CDR3 nucleotide sequence: TGTGCCAGCAGTTTGGGACAGCCCGGGGGAGAGGAGTACTTC. It yields the protein CASSLGQPGGEEYF. V gene TRBV28 combines with J gene TRBJ2-7; D is perhaps TRBD1 (7 bases). The CDR3 contains 14 residues. The germline CDR1 and CDR2 sequences are MDHEN and SYDVKM. Deletions cut 3 bases from V and 11 bases from J, with 20 bases between.

This clonotype occurred many times. The chain employs TRBV27 and TRBJ2-7, with D possibly being TRBD1 or TRBD2 (5 bases each). V lost 4 bases and J 3 bases, leaving 13 bases between the germline ends. This CDR3 is 14 amino acids long. In germline, CDR1 is MNHEY, CDR2 SMNVEV (reference sequence). The CDR3 DNA reads TGTGCCAGCAGTTCAGCCGGGACCATCTACGAGCAGTACTTC. Its protein is CASSSAGTIYEQYF.

This chain joins TRBV4-2 and TRBJ2-4, with 7 bases aligning to TRBD2. The J segment lost 3 bases and the V segment lost 0 bases, leaving 5 bases of the junction unmatched. The CDR3 is made up of 16 amino acids. Germline assignment: CDR1 LGHNA and CDR2 YNFKEQ. CDR3 nucleotides: TGTGCCAGCAGCCAAGAGGGGGGGGAGGTCAAAAACATTCAGTACTTC. Translating it yields CASSQEGGEVKNIQYF.

The chain is built from TRBV6-1 and TRBJ1-6; D is uncertain. The V gene's germline CDR1 is MNHNS and CDR2 SASEGT. V was cut by 5 bases and J by 10 bases, with 18 bases left in between. The CDR3 length is 15 residues. The CDR3 coding sequence is TGTGCCAGCAGTATTACGGCACCCGGAGAATCACCCCTCCACTTT. As protein: CASSITAPGESPLHF.

This clonotype was counted between two and nine times. The genes are TRBV7-3 and TRBJ1-1, with D possibly matching TRBD1 (6 bases). The CDR3 runs to 15 residues. V was pared by 2 bases and J by 2 bases, with 12 bases between. Germline-derived CDR1 and CDR2 are SGHTA and FQGTGA. The CDR3 region is CASSLEGRGNTEAFF. CDR3 sequence (DNA): TGTGCCAGCAGCTTAGAGGGCAGGGGCAACACTGAAGCTTTCTTT.

This clonotype was observed a single time. The CDR3 is CASSLVGPGETQYF. For the CDR3, the DNA is TGTGCCAGCAGCTTAGTGGGACCCGGAGAGACCCAGTACTTC. The chain recombines TRBV7-2 with TRBJ2-5; possibly TRBD1 or TRBD2 for D (5 bases each). In germline, CDR1 is SGHTA, CDR2 FQGNSA. Trimming removed 1 base at V and 4 bases at J, with 10 bases between. This CDR3 comprises 14 residues.

There are many counts of this clonotype. V usage is TRBV10-3 and J usage is TRBJ2-7; TRBD2 agrees at 8 bases. Germline V gene data show CDR1 as ENHRY and CDR2 as SYGVKD. The CDR3 has 13 amino acids. Trimming at V came to 8 bases and at J to 3 bases, leaving 6 bases not matched to a gene. DNA of the CDR3: TGTGCCATCTCCGGCGGGGGGCTCTACGAGCAGTACTTC. Its translation: CAISGGGLYEQYF.

The CDR3 nucleotides are TGTGCCAGCAGACAGGGACAGGCCCACACTGAAGCTTTCTTT. This sequence encodes CASRQGQAHTEAFF. This rearrangement joins TRBV6-2 or TRBV6-3 to TRBJ1-1; TRBD1 matches at 8 bases. Losses at the gene ends were 6 bases for V and 3 bases for J; bases not matched to a gene: 6. The germline V gene has CDR1 MNHEY and CDR2 SVGEGT. The CDR3 runs to 14 residues.

This clonotype was seen repeatedly, ten times or more. The chain combines TRBV6-2 or TRBV6-3 with TRBJ2-1; D perhaps matches TRBD2 (6 bases). Germline-derived CDR1 and CDR2 are MNHEY and SVGEGT. CDR3 length equals 14 residues. The V end was cut by 6 bases, the J end by 4 bases, with 13 bases between. In DNA form, the CDR3 reads TGTGCCAGCAGCCAGGAGGGCGAATACAATGAGCAGTTCTTC. Protein: CASSQEGEYNEQFF.

This clonotype was counted many times. V usage is TRBV9 and J usage is TRBJ2-5, with TRBD2 matching over 10 bases. V dropped 0 bases and J dropped 3; count of bases not matched to a gene: 5. The CDR3 sequence is 16 residues long. Germline V gene lookup returns CDR1 SGDLS and CDR2 YYNGEE. As DNA, the CDR3 is TGTGCCAGCAGCGTAGAAAGCGGGAGGGGTAAAGAGACCCAGTACTTC. It yields the protein CASSVESGRGKETQYF.

This clonotype was recorded at least ten times. This chain uses TRBV29-1 with TRBJ1-2; 10 nucleotides align to TRBD1. V shed 4 bases, J shed 5 bases, and the junction held 4 bases outside the gene matches. The CDR3 length is 13 residues. Germline V gene lookup returns CDR1 SQVTM and CDR2 ANQGSEA. The CDR3, as DNA: TGCAGCGTTGTTGGACAGGGGGAATATGGCTACACCTTC. Translation gives CSVVGQGEYGYTF. The variable domain in full, with the rest retrieved from reference TRBV29-1 and TRBJ1-2, is SAVISQKPSRDICQRGTSLTIQCQVDSQVTMMFWYRQQPGQSLTLIATANQGSEATYESGFVIDKFPISRPNLTFSTLTVSNMSPEDSSIYLCSVVGQGEYGYTFGSGTRLTVV.

This clonotype was picked up many times. V and J are TRBV27 and TRBJ2-4, with D tentatively TRBD1 (5 bases). This CDR3 has 16 amino acids. Trimming shortened V by 0 bases and J by 0 bases, and 9 bases separated the two germline ends. CDR1 is MNHEY, CDR2 SMNVEV, per germline (reference sequence). This CDR3 is CASSLSKGLAKNIQYF. The DNA of the CDR3 is TGTGCCAGCAGTTTATCAAAGGGGTTAGCCAAAAACATTCAGTACTTC.

The table lists this clonotype with many counts. The rearrangement joins TRBV18 to TRBJ1-1, with no clear D. The CDR3 spans 15 residues. V was shortened by 3 bases and J by 0 bases, with 11 bases between the two germline ends. The germline V gene encodes CDR1 KGHSH and CDR2 LQKENI. In DNA, the CDR3 is TGTGCCAGCTCACCGCAGCGGACGGTGAACACTGAAGCTTTCTTT. Its protein is CASSPQRTVNTEAFF.